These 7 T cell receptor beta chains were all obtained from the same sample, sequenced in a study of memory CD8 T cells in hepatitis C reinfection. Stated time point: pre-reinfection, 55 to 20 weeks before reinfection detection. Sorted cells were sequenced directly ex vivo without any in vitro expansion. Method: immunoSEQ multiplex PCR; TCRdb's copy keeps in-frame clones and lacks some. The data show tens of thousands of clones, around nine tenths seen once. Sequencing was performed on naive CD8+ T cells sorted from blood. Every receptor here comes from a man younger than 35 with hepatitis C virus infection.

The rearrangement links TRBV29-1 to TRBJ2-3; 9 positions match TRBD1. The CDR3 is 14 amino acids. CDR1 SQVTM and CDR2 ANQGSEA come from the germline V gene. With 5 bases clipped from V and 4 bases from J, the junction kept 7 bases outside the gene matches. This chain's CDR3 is CSVQGQGVSDTQYF. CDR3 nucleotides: TGCAGCGTTCAGGGACAGGGTGTCTCAGATACGCAGTATTTT.

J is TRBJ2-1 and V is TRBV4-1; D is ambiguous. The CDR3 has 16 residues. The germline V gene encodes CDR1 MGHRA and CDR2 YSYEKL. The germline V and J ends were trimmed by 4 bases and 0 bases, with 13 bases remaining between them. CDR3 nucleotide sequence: TGCGCCAGCAGCCCGCTTCCTGAGAGCTCCTACAATGAGCAGTTCTTC. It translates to CASSPLPESSYNEQFF.

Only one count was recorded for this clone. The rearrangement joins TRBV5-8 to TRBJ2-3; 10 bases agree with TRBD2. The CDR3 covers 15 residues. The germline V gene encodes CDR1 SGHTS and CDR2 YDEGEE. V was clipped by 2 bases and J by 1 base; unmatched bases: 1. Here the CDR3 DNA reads TGTGCCAGCAGCTTTGGGACTAGCGGCACAGATACGCAGTATTTT. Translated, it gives CASSFGTSGTDTQYF.

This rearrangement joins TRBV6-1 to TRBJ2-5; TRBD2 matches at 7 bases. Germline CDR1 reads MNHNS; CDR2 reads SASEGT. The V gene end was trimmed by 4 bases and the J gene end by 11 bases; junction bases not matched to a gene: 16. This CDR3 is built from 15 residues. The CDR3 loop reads CASSALAVPTREQYF. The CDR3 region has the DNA TGTGCCAGCAGTGCTCTAGCGGTCCCTACTCGGGAGCAGTACTTC.

This chain's CDR3 is CASSSAQENTGELFF. The CDR3 nucleotides are TGTGCCAGCAGCTCGGCGCAGGAGAACACCGGGGAGCTGTTTTTT. The rearrangement uses TRBV9 and TRBJ2-2; D is unclear. V was trimmed by 4 bases and J by 1 base, leaving 11 bases between them. Germline CDR1 reads SGDLS; CDR2 reads YYNGEE. The CDR3 is 15 amino acids. Complete variable domain (other parts from reference TRBV9 and TRBJ2-2): DSGVTQTPKHLITATGQRVTLRCSPRSGDLSVYWYQQSLDQGLQFLIQYYNGEERAKGNILERFSAQQFPDLHSELNLSSLELGDSALYFCASSSAQENTGELFFGEGSRLTVL.

CDR3 nucleotide sequence: TGTGCCAGCAGCGCCTCAGGGGTGGACACCGGGGAGCTGTTTTTT. It is translated as CASSASGVDTGELFF. V is TRBV7-2 and J is TRBJ2-2; a possible D gene is TRBD1 (6 bases). Trimming took 5 bases from V and 3 from J, leaving 13 bases between them. The CDR3 runs 15 residues. Germline V lookup: CDR1 SGHTA, CDR2 FQGNSA.

Here the CDR3 DNA reads TGTGCCAGCAGCCCGGGGGACAATGAGCAGTTCTTC. It codes for CASSPGDNEQFF. This rearrangement joins TRBV5-6 to TRBJ2-1, with D tentatively TRBD2 (6 bases). Germline loops: CDR1 SGHDT, CDR2 YYEEEE. V was clipped by 4 bases and J by 5 bases, with 7 bases between them. This CDR3 has 12 residues.